These 20 T cell receptor beta chains came from one sample sequenced in a study of breast tumors, draining lymph nodes, adjacent tissues. TCRdb passed the multiplex PCR reads through MiXCR, listing each CDR3 protein once. This table holds around 170,000 distinct CDR3 sequences, roughly 30% found once. Samples came from axillary lymph nodes draining the breast cancer. The sample was axillary lymph node tissue. These receptors all stem from a female donor with breast cancer. Some clones in this sample may be carry-over from other donors' samples.

About this clonotype itself: One base away lies a much larger clone, so this may be a sequencing read error. The V call is TRBV30, the J call TRBJ1-2, with a tentative D call TRBD1 (5 bases). The CDR3 contains 13 residues. V was clipped by 1 base and J by 8 bases, with 14 bases between them. Per the germline V gene, CDR1 is GTSNPN and CDR2 is SVGIG (reference sequence). The CDR3 loop is CAWSARRVSGYTF. The CDR3, as DNA: TGTGCCTGGAGTGCACGCAGGGTGAGCGGCTACACCTTC.

This clonotype turned up a few times. The chain links TRBV7-8 to TRBJ1-1, with D perhaps matching TRBD1 (5 bases). In germline, CDR1 is SGHVS, CDR2 FQNEAQ. The ends were cut back, 6 bases at V and 10 bases at J, with 18 bases in the middle. The CDR3 sequence is 13 residues long. This chain's CDR3 is CASRPNLMGTAFF. In nucleotides, the CDR3 is TGTGCCAGCAGACCTAACCTGATGGGGACAGCTTTCTTT.

This clonotype was found many times. The V and J genes are TRBV11-2 and TRBJ1-2; tentatively, D is TRBD1 (5 bases). The germline V and J ends were trimmed by 0 bases and 2 bases, with 10 bases remaining between them. Germline V gene sequence: CDR1 SGHAT, CDR2 FQNNGV. The CDR3 extends over 15 amino acids. The CDR3 loop is CASSLESRGNYGYTF. The CDR3 coding sequence is TGTGCCAGCAGCTTAGAGTCAAGGGGCAACTATGGCTACACCTTC.

This clonotype came up many times. The V call is TRBV6-6, the J call TRBJ2-1; D ambiguous. CDR1 is MNHNY, CDR2 SVGAGI, per germline (reference sequence). V was shortened by 6 bases and J by 0 bases, with 9 bases between the two germline ends. The CDR3 length is 14 residues. This CDR3 is CASSNPSSYNEQFF. In DNA, the CDR3 is TGTGCCAGCAGCAATCCAAGCTCCTACAATGAGCAGTTCTTC.

About this clonotype itself: Just one base apart from a much larger clone, this may be a read error. The chain employs TRBV7-9 and TRBJ1-2; 9 bases are a match to TRBD1. This CDR3 spans 15 amino acids. Germline assignment: CDR1 SEHNR and CDR2 FQNEAQ (reference sequence). DNA for the CDR3: TGTGCCAGCAGCCCGATACAGGGGGCAAACTATGGCTACCCCTTC. Its protein is CASSPIQGANYGYPF.

This clonotype was observed many times. This rearrangement joins TRBV7-2 to TRBJ2-5, with D perhaps TRBD1 or TRBD2 (6 bases each). This CDR3 is 14 amino acids long. Germline V gene lookup returns CDR1 SGHTA and CDR2 FQGNSA. V was cut by 5 bases and J by 2 bases, with 12 bases left in between. CDR3 sequence (DNA): TGTGCCAGCAGCCGGAGGGGGGATCAAGAGACCCAGTACTTC. This codes for CASSRRGDQETQYF.

There are many counts of this clonotype. The chain is built from TRBV19 and TRBJ1-3; D unclear. This CDR3 comprises 17 residues. The germline gives CDR1 LNHDA, CDR2 SQIVND (reference sequence). Trimming took off 3 bases at V and 0 bases at J, with 15 bases between the two ends. DNA of the CDR3: TGTGCCAGTAGTATCGGTGGGGAACCGTACTCTGGAAACACCATATATTTT. Protein: CASSIGGEPYSGNTIYF.

Concerning this clonotype: A much larger clone differs by one base, so this may be a read error. The rearrangement links TRBV7-8 to TRBJ2-1; D not resolved. CDR3 length: 17 amino acids. Trimming left V 5 bases short and J 12 bases short, with 29 bases between. The germline gives CDR1 SGHVS, CDR2 FQNEAQ. The CDR3 DNA follows: TGTGCCAGCAGCGGCTCCGGGTATAGACGCCCGTCCGATGTGCAGTTCTTC. As protein: CASSGSGYRRPSDVQFF.

This clonotype has a handful of counts. The gene calls are TRBV19 and TRBJ2-1; 9 bases map to TRBD2. Germline V CDR1 and CDR2: LNHDA, SQIVND (reference sequence). V lost 3 bases to trimming and J lost 8 bases; unmatched junction nucleotides: 11. The CDR3 sequence is 16 residues long. The CDR3 coding sequence is TGTGCCAGTAGTATTAGGTCGCGGGGGGGCCTCTATGAGCAGTTCTTC. Its translation is CASSIRSRGGLYEQFF.

In regard to this clonotype: Since no conserved phenylalanine or tryptophan closes the CDR3, a read error is the likely cause. The chain combines TRBV5-1 with TRBJ2-3; 12 bases are shared with TRBD2. The CDR3 runs 16 residues. Unmatched junction bases numbered 4, after V lost 4 bases and J lost 1 base. The germline V gene has CDR1 SGHRS and CDR2 YFSETQ. This CDR3 reads CASSILAGGGTDTQYS. DNA for the CDR3: TGCGCCAGCAGCATTCTAGCGGGGGGGGGCACAGATACGCAGTATTCT.

Worth noting for this clonotype: A read error may produce the germline difference seen at one junction end. V usage is TRBV19 and J usage is TRBJ2-5; 9 nucleotides align to TRBD2. Germline V CDR1 and CDR2: LNHDA, SQIVND (reference sequence). The CDR3 consists of 18 residues. CDR3 region: CASSPRPQLAGSKETPYF. The CDR3 bases are TGTGCCAGTAGCCCCCGGCCTCAACTAGCGGGTTCGAAAGAGACCCCGTACTTC.

In its sample, this clonotype was seen many times. The rearrangement links TRBV5-6 to TRBJ1-3, with 7 positions matching TRBD1. The CDR3 runs 14 residues. Germline V gene data show CDR1 as SGHDT and CDR2 as YYEEEE. Germline trimming cut 7 bases from V and 2 bases from J; bases unmatched to any gene: 6. This chain's CDR3 is CASGTGATGNTIYF. The CDR3 coding sequence is TGTGCCAGCGGCACAGGGGCAACTGGAAACACCATATATTTT.

This clonotype was counted a single time. A read error is possible here, since a much larger clone lies one base away. The chain carries TRBV30 and TRBJ1-2; no clear D gene. CDR3 length equals 11 residues. Germline V gene data show CDR1 as GTSNPN and CDR2 as SVGIG (reference sequence). The CDR3 reads CAWSYGYGCTF. The CDR3 coding sequence is TGTGCCTGGAGTTACGGGTATGGCTGCACCTTC.

Remarks on this clonotype: Just one base apart from a much larger clone, this may be a read error. The V call is TRBV6-5, the J call TRBJ1-4; TRBD1 matches at 8 bases. V shed 8 bases and J 8 bases; nucleotides not matched to a gene: 16. In germline, CDR1 is MNHEY, CDR2 SVGAGI. This CDR3 has 16 amino acids. This CDR3 is CASGPYSGTGGEKLFF. The CDR3 DNA is TGTGCCAGCGGTCCATATTCCGGGACAGGTGGGGAAAAACTGTTTTTT.

With regard to this clonotype: A much bigger clone sits one base away, suggesting this may be a read error. The chain links TRBV6-5 to TRBJ2-2, with D possibly TRBD2 on 7 matching bases. The CDR3 totals 13 residues. Germline CDR1 is MNHEY and CDR2 is SVGAGI. Trimming cost V 2 bases and J 9 bases, with 10 bases left between them. Here the CDR3 DNA reads TGTGCCAGCAGTTACGGGGGGGCCAGGGAGCTGTTTTTT. The encoded protein is CASSYGGARELFF.

Turning to this clonotype: The limits of the CDR3 on the DNA are not certain, so only TCRdb's listed CDR3 is given. The CDR3 here is CASSFYICSAPRDTDTQYF. The V gene is TRBV7-2, the J gene TRBJ2-3; TRBD2 is the table's D call and was not checked against the DNA. The CDR3 spans 19 residues, counting both ends. Germline CDR1 reads SGHTA; CDR2 reads FQGNSA.

The V gene is TRBV12-3 or TRBV12-4, the J gene TRBJ1-4, with D possibly being TRBD1 (5 bases). CDR3 length equals 17 residues. Deletions cut 2 bases from V and 4 bases from J, with 17 bases between. CDR3 amino acids: CASSLLGTGGSNEKLFF. In DNA, the CDR3 is TGTGCCAGCAGTTTATTGGGGACGGGCGGCAGTAATGAAAAACTGTTTTTT.

At least ten counts were recorded for this clonotype. The J gene is TRBJ1-1, the V gene TRBV5-6; D unclear. The CDR3 loop spans 13 amino acids. CDR1 SGHDT and CDR2 YYEEEE come from the germline V gene. Trimming removed 1 base at V and 1 base at J, with 5 bases between. CDR3: CASSLMGNTEAFF. CDR3 bases: TGTGCCAGCAGCTTGATGGGGAACACTGAAGCTTTCTTT.

Comment on this clonotype: A much larger clone is a single base away; this may be a read error. The chain is built from TRBV4-1 and TRBJ2-2; D may correspond to TRBD1 or TRBD2 (6 bases each). Germline V gives CDR1 MGHRA, CDR2 YSYEKL. Trimming shortened V by 7 bases and J by 5 bases, and 17 bases separated the two germline ends. The CDR3 runs to 15 residues. This CDR3 reads CASNNLQGGTGELFF. CDR3 in DNA: TGCGCCAGCAACAATTTACAGGGAGGTACCGGGGAGCTGTTTTTT.

As to this clonotype: This may be a read error: a much more frequent sequence differs by one nucleotide. Because the CDR3's place on the DNA is in doubt, the DNA is left out and the CDR3 is given as listed by TCRdb. V is TRBV9 and J is TRBJ1-2; the D call TRBD1 from the table was never checked on the DNA. Germline CDR1 SGDLS, CDR2 YYNGEE. The CDR3 is made up of 15 amino acids, end residues included. Here the CDR3 reads CASSVARGTVYGSTF.